This TCR beta chain is from a study of control samples from healthy donors and cancer patients (dated by TCRdb to the early 2020s). There are a few counts of this clone. It lacks a known antigen. Base qualities were left out, and no much larger clone turns up one base away. Counted from cysteine to phenylalanine, this CDR3 has 12 amino acids. Solely the CDR3 DNA is kept, with 36 bases framed from the first base. V gives up 6 bases and J gives up 9 bases, and the segment between their germline ends measures 15 bases. To prepare the library, the immunoSEQ multiplex PCR assay was applied. TCRdb provides this immuneACCESS table in a form limited to in-frame rearrangements. Some clones are lacking; in checked studies, under half of them reflect an unresolved V gene, and why the rest are absent is not known. The sample table contains about 180,000 clones; only one count was recorded for around 87% of them. The leading ten clones occupy 1.1% to 1.5% of the sample.

The sequence derives from a woman aged 50 to 65 in good health. Sequencing was carried out using blood. The chain joins TRBV12-3 or TRBV12-4 to TRBJ2-7; a tentative D call is TRBD1 (6 bases match). The CDR3 region reads CASSWTDLGQYF. The nucleotides read TGTGCCAGCAGCTGGACAGACCTGGGGCAGTACTTC.